The 3 T cell receptor beta chains given below trace back to one sample, sequenced in a study of CD8 T cells in Susac syndrome. RNA, at roughly 0.45 to 1 ug, was reverse transcribed with random hexamers. Via MiXCR, TCRdb re-called the immunoSEQ multiplex PCR reads, giving one row per CDR3 protein. Found here are some 260,000 distinct CDR3 sequences, roughly 81% of them singletons; the top ten hold about 0.11%. The source material was CD8+ T cells from PBMCs. These receptors all come from a human donor with multiple sclerosis.

As DNA, the CDR3 is TGCGCCAGCAGCTTGCCCAGGTACCAAGAGACCCAGTACTTC. It translates to CASSLPRYQETQYF. The chain carries TRBV5-1 and TRBJ2-5; D gene unclear. Per germline, CDR1 SGHRS and CDR2 YFSETQ. The CDR3 contains 14 residues. The V gene lost 1 base and the J gene lost 0 bases, with 7 bases spanning the gap.

The chain employs TRBV6-1 and TRBJ2-7; D remains ambiguous. The germline CDR1 and CDR2 sequences are MNHNS and SASEGT. With 11 bases removed from V and 0 bases from J, the gap between germline ends came to 14 bases. There are 13 residues in the CDR3. CDR3 nucleotide sequence: TGTGCCGCAGGACGGGCCTTCTCCTACGAGCAGTACTTC. This encodes CAAGRAFSYEQYF.

The rearrangement links TRBV7-9 to TRBJ2-3; either TRBD1 or TRBD2 may supply D (5 bases each). The CDR3 spans 17 residues. CDR1 and CDR2 (germline): SEHNR, FQNEAQ (reference sequence). The ends were cut back, 4 bases at V and 4 bases at J, with 21 bases in the middle. CDR3 in amino acids: CASSSPWGRVRADTQYF. CDR3 nucleotide sequence: TGTGCCAGCAGCTCCCCCTGGGGACGAGTGCGCGCAGATACGCAGTATTTT. Filled out from reference TRBV7-9 and TRBJ2-3, the complete variable domain reads DTGVSQNPRHKITKRGQNVTFRCDPISEHNRLYWYRQTLGQGPEFLTYFQNEAQLEKSRLLSDRFSAERPKGSFSTLEIQRTEQGDSAMYLCASSSPWGRVRADTQYFGPGTRLTVL.